This passage covers 18 T cell receptor beta chains from one sample sequenced in a study of OX40 agonist ivuxolimab in advanced cancers. Using immunoSEQ multiplex PCR, the repertoire was profiled, and TCRdb retains in-frame clones only, with some absent. The sample holds approximately 16,000 clones; nearly 80% are singletons and the top ten take 30% to 45%. The sample here was CD4+ or CD8+ T cells sorted from blood, taken in a trial of the OX40 agonist ivuxolimab. The source is an adult with an advanced solid tumor such as melanoma, head and neck, liver or kidney cancer.

The J gene is TRBJ1-5, the V gene TRBV4-1, with D possibly matching TRBD1 (6 bases). This CDR3 spans 13 amino acids. In germline, CDR1 is MGHRA, CDR2 YSYEKL. Trimming took 7 bases from V and 4 from J, leaving 11 bases between them. Written as DNA, the CDR3 is TGCGCCAGCACACAGGGCCTGAATCAGCCCCAGCATTTT. Its translation is CASTQGLNQPQHF.

This chain uses TRBV11-3 with TRBJ2-2, with D perhaps TRBD1 or TRBD2 (6 bases each). Germline V CDR1 and CDR2: SGHNT, YENEEA. V dropped 3 bases and J dropped 8 bases, with 16 bases sitting between them. CDR3 length equals 15 residues. This chain's CDR3 is CASSFRGALTGELFF. CDR3 sequence (DNA): TGTGCCAGCAGCTTTAGGGGGGCCCTCACGGGGGAGCTGTTTTTT.

The J gene is TRBJ1-2, the V gene TRBV6-6, with 7 positions matching TRBD1. The CDR3 is 16 amino acids. CDR1 and CDR2 from the germline V gene are MNHNY and SVGAGI (reference sequence). The junction had 14 bases not matched to a gene; V was cut back by 2 bases and J by 8 bases. CDR3 region: CASSYGLNDRVGGYTF. CDR3 nucleotides: TGTGCCAGCAGTTACGGCCTAAATGACAGGGTCGGAGGCTACACCTTC.

The CDR3 loop is CASSTRTGGGEKLFF. The CDR3 bases are TGTGCCAGTAGTACCCGGACAGGGGGAGGTGAAAAACTGTTTTTT. V gene TRBV19 combines with J gene TRBJ1-4, with TRBD1 matching over 10 bases. Germline CDR1 is LNHDA and CDR2 is SQIVND (reference sequence). The junction had 6 bases not matched to a gene; V was cut back by 4 bases and J by 7 bases. The CDR3 runs 15 residues. The complete variable domain, with remaining parts taken from reference TRBV19 and TRBJ1-4, reads DGGITQSPKYLFRKEGQNVTLSCEQNLNHDAMYWYRQDPGQGLRLIYYSQIVNDFQKGDIAEGYSVSREKKESFPLTVTSAQKNPTAFYLCASSTRTGGGEKLFFGSGTQLSVL.

V gene TRBV7-6 combines with J gene TRBJ1-3; D may be TRBD1 (5 bases). The V end was cut by 1 base, the J end by 0 bases, with 10 bases between. This CDR3 region has 16 residues. From germline, CDR1 is SGHVS and CDR2 FNYEAQ. CDR3 protein: CASSLVLQGSGNTIYF. CDR3 bases: TGTGCCAGCAGCTTAGTGCTCCAGGGCTCTGGAAACACCATATATTTT. The full variable domain, with the rest looked up from reference TRBV7-6 and TRBJ1-3, is GAGVSQSPRYKVTKRGQDVALRCDPISGHVSLYWYRQALGQGPEFLTYFNYEAQQDKSGLPNDRFSAERPEGSISTLTIQRTEQRDSAMYRCASSLVLQGSGNTIYFGEGSWLTVV.

V gene TRBV7-9 combines with J gene TRBJ2-7, with TRBD1 matching 10 bases. Germline V gene sequence: CDR1 SEHNR, CDR2 FQNEAQ (reference sequence). This CDR3 has 15 residues. The V and J ends lost 4 bases and 6 bases, in that order; junction bases with no gene match: 9. This chain's CDR3 is CASSSGPGQGSEQYF. In DNA, the CDR3 is TGTGCCAGCAGCTCAGGACCGGGACAGGGGAGCGAGCAGTACTTC.

The chain couples TRBV9 to TRBJ2-7; tentatively, D is TRBD1 (6 bases). The CDR3 consists of 14 residues. Germline CDR1 is SGDLS and CDR2 is YYNGEE. Trimming pared 1 base from V and 5 bases from J, leaving 13 bases between. The CDR3 DNA reads as TGTGCCAGCAGCGTATCAGGGGCGGGCGACGAGCAGTACTTC. It codes for CASSVSGAGDEQYF. Full variable domain (missing parts from reference TRBV9 and TRBJ2-7): DSGVTQTPKHLITATGQRVTLRCSPRSGDLSVYWYQQSLDQGLQFLIQYYNGEERAKGNILERFSAQQFPDLHSELNLSSLELGDSALYFCASSVSGAGDEQYFGPGTRLTVT.

J is TRBJ1-1 and V is TRBV11-1, with TRBD1 matching over 7 bases. This CDR3 has 14 amino acids. Germline trimming cut 0 bases from V and 8 bases from J; bases unmatched to any gene: 6. Germline V gives CDR1 SGHAT, CDR2 FQDESV (reference sequence). The CDR3 DNA reads as TGTGCCAGCAGCTTAGCGACAGGGCGTGCGGAAGCTTTCTTT. Translated: CASSLATGRAEAFF.

The V call is TRBV9, the J call TRBJ2-6; D is perhaps TRBD1 (5 bases). This CDR3 has 15 amino acids. Germline-derived CDR1 and CDR2 are SGDLS and YYNGEE. V dropped 7 bases and J dropped 0 bases, with 11 bases sitting between them. The CDR3 loop reads CASGLGPSGANVLTF. CDR3 DNA: TGTGCCAGCGGGCTGGGGCCCTCTGGGGCCAACGTCCTGACTTTC.

This chain joins TRBV5-1 and TRBJ2-2; D unresolved. The CDR3 extends over 13 amino acids. CDR1 is SGHRS and CDR2 is YFSETQ in the germline V gene. V was shortened by 0 bases and J by 11 bases, with 11 bases between the two germline ends. The CDR3 is CASSLGFTRELFF. For the CDR3, the DNA is TGCGCCAGCAGCTTGGGTTTTACCCGAGAGCTGTTTTTT.

The CDR3 bases are TGTGCCAGCAGCCATGGACAGGGAAGTAGGTACGAGCAGTACTTC. Amino acids: CASSHGQGSRYEQYF. This chain links TRBV7-9 with TRBJ2-7; 8 positions agree with TRBD1. In germline, CDR1 is SEHNR, CDR2 FQNEAQ (reference sequence). Germline trimming cut 5 bases from V and 4 bases from J; bases unmatched to any gene: 10. The CDR3 runs to 15 residues. The complete variable domain, with remaining parts taken from reference TRBV7-9 and TRBJ2-7, reads DTGVSQNPRHKITKRGQNVTFRCDPISEHNRLYWYRQTLGQGPEFLTYFQNEAQLEKSRLLSDRFSAERPKGSFSTLEIQRTEQGDSAMYLCASSHGQGSRYEQYFGPGTRLTVT.

This rearrangement joins TRBV29-1 to TRBJ2-1; D not certain. There are 12 residues in the CDR3. The germline V gene has CDR1 SQVTM and CDR2 ANQGSEA. Trimming shortened V by 3 bases and J by 7 bases, and 10 bases separated the two germline ends. This chain's CDR3 is CSVDSPLNEQFF. The CDR3 DNA reads TGCAGCGTTGATTCCCCTCTGAATGAGCAGTTCTTC.

The V call is TRBV5-6, the J call TRBJ2-5; D is ambiguous. Germline V gives CDR1 SGHDT, CDR2 YYEEEE. The CDR3 is made up of 13 amino acids. V lost 0 bases, J lost 1 base, and 4 bases lay in between. The CDR3 region has the DNA TGTGCCAGCAGCTTGGAATTCCAAGAGACCCAGTACTTC. As protein: CASSLEFQETQYF.

The chain employs TRBV4-2 and TRBJ2-7; 9 bases are shared with TRBD1. V gave up 1 base and J gave up 0 bases; unmatched junction bases: 1. Germline V gives CDR1 LGHNA, CDR2 YNFKEQ. The CDR3 covers 15 residues. CDR3 protein: CASSQGTGDSYEQYF. In DNA form, the CDR3 reads TGTGCCAGCAGCCAAGGGACAGGGGACTCCTACGAGCAGTACTTC.

This chain uses TRBV7-9 with TRBJ2-7; D assignment may be TRBD1 or TRBD2 (5 bases each). This CDR3 has 16 residues. V was clipped by 2 bases and J by 5 bases, with 19 bases between them. Germline CDR1 SEHNR, CDR2 FQNEAQ (reference sequence). The CDR3 coding sequence is TGTGCCAGCAGCTTACCCAACGACAGCCCGCGGGACGAGCAGTACTTC. It yields the protein CASSLPNDSPRDEQYF. Full variable domain (missing parts from reference TRBV7-9 and TRBJ2-7): DTGVSQNPRHKITKRGQNVTFRCDPISEHNRLYWYRQTLGQGPEFLTYFQNEAQLEKSRLLSDRFSAERPKGSFSTLEIQRTEQGDSAMYLCASSLPNDSPRDEQYFGPGTRLTVT.

This clone occurred a few times. The chain recombines TRBV28 with TRBJ1-5; a weak D match, TRBD1 (6 bases). The germline V gene has CDR1 MDHEN and CDR2 SYDVKM. There are 14 residues in the CDR3. The V end lost 4 bases, the J end lost 2 bases, and 9 bases lay between the germline ends. The CDR3 DNA reads TGTGCCAGCAGTTCGGCAGGGGGCAATCAGCCCCAGCATTTT. Translated, it gives CASSSAGGNQPQHF.

A few counts support this clone. At one of its ends the junction is not consistent with the germline gene, which may arise from a read error. The chain carries TRBV6-4 and TRBJ1-1; no clear D gene. Per germline, CDR1 MRHNA and CDR2 SNTAGT. The CDR3 extends over 14 amino acids. DNA for the CDR3: TGTGCCATCAGTGAGGAGACTCCGAACACTGAAGCTTTCTTT. It encodes CAISEETPNTEAFF.

This chain links TRBV6-6 with TRBJ1-5, with 7 nucleotides matching TRBD1. Germline lookup yields CDR1 MNHNY and CDR2 SVGAGI (reference sequence). V lost 8 bases and J lost 4; bases outside the gene matches: 8. This CDR3 has 14 amino acids. The CDR3 here is CASDTGAFNQPQHF. DNA of the CDR3: TGTGCCAGCGATACAGGGGCTTTTAATCAGCCCCAGCATTTT.